This T cell receptor (beta chain) was recorded in a study of cytomegalovirus exposure and HLA in healthy donors. Whole-study findings and limits: In an earlier analysis, productive rearrangement rates for most beta V segments clustered near 87% or 30%.

In regard to this clone: Its antigen remains unknown.

The CDR3 is 14 residues long. Germline trimming cut 5 bases from V and 6 bases from J; bases unmatched to any gene: 6. The germline gives CDR1 WNHNN, CDR2 SYGVQD (reference sequence). The PCR was carried out with 60 Vbeta primers and 13 Jbeta primers. Clones were read by immunoSEQ multiplex PCR, and TCRdb kept only the in-frame ones, dropping some. This sample has under 200,000 clones, with 65% to 85% found just once. The sequence came from a man aged 35-49 years in good health and CMV-seropositive. The chain links TRBV10-1 to TRBJ1-2; 10 bases fit TRBD1. Material: PBMCs. The CDR3 reads CASSSTGQGNGYTF. The CDR3 region has the DNA TGCGCCAGCAGTAGTACGGGACAGGGGAATGGCTACACCTTC.